This T cell receptor (beta chain) stems from a study of CD8+CD57+ T cells in acquired aplastic anemia. Study background: Roughly 3 ug was the average amount of DNA from sorted CD4+ and CD8+ cells.

Study-wide findings and caveats: Both patients and controls carried the same twenty-nine CD8+ CDR3 sequences.

The germline CDR1 and CDR2 sequences are MGHDK and SYGVNS. V was shortened by 5 bases and J by 0 bases, with 35 bases between the two germline ends. The CDR3 has 24 residues. At least ten counts were recorded for this clonotype. Antigen specificity is unknown. Profiling of TCR beta VDJ combinations and CDR3 sequences used genomic DNA as template. TCRdb reprocessed the reads with MiXCR, giving one entry per CDR3 protein. The profile shows around 500,000 distinct CDR3 sequences, approximately 32% of them singletons. Sequencing was done on patients that had shown CD8+CD57+ cell expansion by flow cytometry. There were no patients without severe acquired aplastic anemia. Prior therapy had not been administered to any patient at the time of blood sampling.

The sequenced sample consisted of sorted CD4+, CD8+, or CD8+CD57+ T cells (not recorded which) from PBMCs. The sequence derives from a human donor with aplastic anemia. This chain connects TRBV25-1 to TRBJ1-6, with no clear D. The DNA for the CDR3 is TGTGCCAGCAGTCCCGGTAGCCAAGTCCTACACGGGTTCGTCGGGAGCTCCTATAATTCACCCCTCCACTTT. Translated, it gives CASSPGSQVLHGFVGSSYNSPLHF.